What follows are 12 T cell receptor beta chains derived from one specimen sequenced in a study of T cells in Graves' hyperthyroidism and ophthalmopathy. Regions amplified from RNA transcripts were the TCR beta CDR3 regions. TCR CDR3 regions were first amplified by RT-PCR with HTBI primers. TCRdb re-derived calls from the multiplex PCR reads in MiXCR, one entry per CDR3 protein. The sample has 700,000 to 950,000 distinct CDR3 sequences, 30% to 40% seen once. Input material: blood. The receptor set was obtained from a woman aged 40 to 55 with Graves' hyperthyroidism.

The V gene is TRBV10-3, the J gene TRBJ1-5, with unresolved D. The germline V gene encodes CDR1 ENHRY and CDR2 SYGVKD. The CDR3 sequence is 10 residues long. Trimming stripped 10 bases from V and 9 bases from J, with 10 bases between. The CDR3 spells CASSLGPQHF. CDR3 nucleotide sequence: TGTGCCAGCAGCTTGGGGCCCCAGCATTTT.

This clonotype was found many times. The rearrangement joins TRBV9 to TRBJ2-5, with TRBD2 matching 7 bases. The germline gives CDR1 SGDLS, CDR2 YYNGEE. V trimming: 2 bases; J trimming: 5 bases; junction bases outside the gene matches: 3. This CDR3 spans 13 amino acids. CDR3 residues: CASSVGGGETQYF. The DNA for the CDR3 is TGTGCCAGCAGCGTTGGGGGGGGGGAGACCCAGTACTTC.

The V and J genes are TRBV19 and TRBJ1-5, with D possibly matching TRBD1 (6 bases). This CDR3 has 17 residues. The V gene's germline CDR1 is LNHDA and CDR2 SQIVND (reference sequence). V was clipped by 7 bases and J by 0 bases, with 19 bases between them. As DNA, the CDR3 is TGTGCCAGTAAGTCTAGCCAGGGGCCCTATAGCAATCAGCCCCAGCATTTT. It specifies CASKSSQGPYSNQPQHF.

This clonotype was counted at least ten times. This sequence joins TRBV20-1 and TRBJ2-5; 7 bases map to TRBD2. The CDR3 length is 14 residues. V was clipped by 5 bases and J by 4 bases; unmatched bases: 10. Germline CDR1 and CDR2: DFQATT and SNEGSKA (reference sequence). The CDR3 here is CSAPVASGGETQYF. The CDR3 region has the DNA TGCAGTGCTCCAGTGGCTTCGGGAGGAGAGACCCAGTACTTC.

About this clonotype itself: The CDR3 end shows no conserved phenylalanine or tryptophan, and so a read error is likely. CDR3 nucleotides: TGTGCCAGCAGCCGGGACTCTAACTATGGCTACACCCTC. This encodes CASSRDSNYGYTL. The V and J genes are TRBV14 and TRBJ1-2, with D tentatively TRBD1 (5 bases). This CDR3 region has 13 residues. Between the trimmed V and J ends, which lost 4 bases and 0 bases, there was a span of 6 bases. CDR1 is SGHDN, CDR2 FVKESK, per germline.

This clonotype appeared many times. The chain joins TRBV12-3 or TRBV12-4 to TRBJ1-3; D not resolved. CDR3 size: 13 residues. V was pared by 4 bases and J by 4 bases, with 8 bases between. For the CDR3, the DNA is TGTGCCAGCAGTTCCCTTCTGGGAAACACCATATATTTT. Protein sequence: CASSSLLGNTIYF.

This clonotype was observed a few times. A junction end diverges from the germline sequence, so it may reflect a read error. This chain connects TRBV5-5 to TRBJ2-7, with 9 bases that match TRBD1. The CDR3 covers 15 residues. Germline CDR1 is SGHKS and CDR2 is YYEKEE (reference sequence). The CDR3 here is CASSQGTGFSYEQYF. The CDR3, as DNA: TGCGCCAGCAGCCAGGGGACAGGGTTCTCCTACGAGCAGTACTTC.

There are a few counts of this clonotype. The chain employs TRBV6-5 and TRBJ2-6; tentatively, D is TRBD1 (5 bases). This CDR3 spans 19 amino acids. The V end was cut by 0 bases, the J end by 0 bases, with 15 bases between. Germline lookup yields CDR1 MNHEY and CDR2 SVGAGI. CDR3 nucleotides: TGTGCCAGCAGTTACTCGATAAATTCAGGGAACTCTGGGGCCAACGTCCTGACTTTC. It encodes CASSYSINSGNSGANVLTF.

CDR3 DNA: TGTGCCAGCAGCCACCGGGACAGGGTACGAGAGACCCAGTACTTC. The encoded protein is CASSHRDRVRETQYF. The V call is TRBV7-9, the J call TRBJ2-5, with 9 bases lining up with TRBD1. The CDR3 loop spans 15 amino acids. V dropped 5 bases and J dropped 4; count of bases not matched to a gene: 8. CDR1 and CDR2 (germline): SEHNR, FQNEAQ (reference sequence).

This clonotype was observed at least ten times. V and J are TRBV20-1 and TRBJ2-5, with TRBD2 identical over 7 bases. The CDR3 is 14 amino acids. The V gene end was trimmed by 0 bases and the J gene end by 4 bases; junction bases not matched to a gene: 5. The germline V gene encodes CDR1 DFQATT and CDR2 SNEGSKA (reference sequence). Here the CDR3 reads CSARDTGGLETQYF. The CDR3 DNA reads TGCAGTGCTAGAGATACGGGGGGTCTAGAGACCCAGTACTTC.

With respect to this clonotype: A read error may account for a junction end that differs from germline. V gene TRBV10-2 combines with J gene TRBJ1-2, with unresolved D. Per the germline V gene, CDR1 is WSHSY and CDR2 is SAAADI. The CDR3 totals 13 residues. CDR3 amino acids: CASSPERANGYTF. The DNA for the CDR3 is TGTGCCAGCTCACCAGAGCGCGCGAATGGCTACACCTTC.

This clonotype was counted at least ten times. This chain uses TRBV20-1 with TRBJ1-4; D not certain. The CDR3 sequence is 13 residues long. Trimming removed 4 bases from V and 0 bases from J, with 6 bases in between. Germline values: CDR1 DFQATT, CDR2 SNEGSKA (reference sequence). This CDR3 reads CSATLPTNEKLFF. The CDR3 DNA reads TGCAGTGCTACGTTGCCAACTAATGAAAAACTGTTTTTT.